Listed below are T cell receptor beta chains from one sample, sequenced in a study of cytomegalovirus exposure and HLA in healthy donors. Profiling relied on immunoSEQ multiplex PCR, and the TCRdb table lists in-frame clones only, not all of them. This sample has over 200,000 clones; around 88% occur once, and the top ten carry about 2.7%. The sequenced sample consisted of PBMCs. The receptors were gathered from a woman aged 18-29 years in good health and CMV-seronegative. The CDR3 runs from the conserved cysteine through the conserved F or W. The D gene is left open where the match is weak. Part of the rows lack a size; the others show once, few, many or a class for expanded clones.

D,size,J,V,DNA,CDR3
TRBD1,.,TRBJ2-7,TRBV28,TGTGCCAGCAGTTTAGGGACAGGGGTTGCCTACGAGCAGTACTTC,CASSLGTGVAYEQYF
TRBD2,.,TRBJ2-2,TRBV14,TGTGCCAGCAGCCAAGTAGGCCTAGCGGGAGGGCCGAGCACCGGGGAGCTGTTTTTT,CASSQVGLAGGPSTGELFF
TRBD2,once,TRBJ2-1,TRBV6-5,TGTGCCAGCAGTTACTCGCAGCGGGGCTACAATGAGCAGTTCTTC,CASSYSQRGYNEQFF
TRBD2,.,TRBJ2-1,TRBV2,TGTGCCAGCAGTGAACCGGGGTCTGTCGGTCTAGCGGGGAGCTCCTACAATGAGCAGTTCTTC,CASSEPGSVGLAGSSYNEQFF
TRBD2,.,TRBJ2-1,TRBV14,TGTGCCAGCAGCCAAGAAGGTGGCCTAGCGGGAGCCTACAATGAGCAGTTCTTC,CASSQEGGLAGAYNEQFF
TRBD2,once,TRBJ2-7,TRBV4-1,TGCGCCAGCAGCCAACCGGGACTAGCCGTTCCTCCGTACGAGCAGTACTTC,CASSQPGLAVPPYEQYF
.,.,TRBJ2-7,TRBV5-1,TGCGCCAGCAGCTTCGGCAGGGTCCGGTACGAGCAGTACTTC,CASSFGRVRYEQYF
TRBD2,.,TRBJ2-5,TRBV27,TGTGCCAGCAGTTCAGGACTAGAGGAGACCCAGTACTTC,CASSSGLEETQYF
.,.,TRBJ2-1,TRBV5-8,TGTGCCAGCAGCTTGGGTAGCCGATCGGTTTACAATGAGCAGTTCTTC,CASSLGSRSVYNEQFF
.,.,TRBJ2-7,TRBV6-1,TGTGCCAGCAGTAACTCCGGGGAGCAGTACTTC,CASSNSGEQYF
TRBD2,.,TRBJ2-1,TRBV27,TGTGCCACAAAGAGAAATAGCGGGTTATACAATGAGCAGTTCTTC,CATKRNSGLYNEQFF
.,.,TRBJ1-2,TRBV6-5,TGTGCCAGCAGTTATCAGCCTCGAGGTGGCTACACCTTC,CASSYQPRGGYTF
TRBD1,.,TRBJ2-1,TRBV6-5,TGTGCCAGCAGTTACTCGACAGGGGGCCTCCACAATGAGCAGTTCTTC,CASSYSTGGLHNEQFF
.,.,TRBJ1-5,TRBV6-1,TGTGCCAGCAGTGATTCCGGGGGTTATAGCAATCAGCCCCAGCATTTT,CASSDSGGYSNQPQHF
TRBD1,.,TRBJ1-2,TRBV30,TGTGCCTGGAGCCCCGGGACAGGGAACGGCTACACCTTC,CAWSPGTGNGYTF
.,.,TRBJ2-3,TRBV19,TGTGCCACCAAGGGGTCCTCCACAGATACGCAGTATTTT,CATKGSSTDTQYF
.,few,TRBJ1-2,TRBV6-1,TGTGCCAGCAGGGAGGGAACACTCCTGTATGGCTACACCTTC,CASREGTLLYGYTF
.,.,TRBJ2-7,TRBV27,TGTGCCAGCAGTTTCCTGGGCCAGAACTACGAGCAGTACTTC,CASSFLGQNYEQYF
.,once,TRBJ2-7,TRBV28,TGTGCCAGCAGTACCTCGTTCGGGAGATTCTACGAGCAGTACTTC,CASSTSFGRFYEQYF
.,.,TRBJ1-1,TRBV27,TGTGCCAGCAGTTTGGGTGGACCAGGAGGGGCTGAAGCTTTCTTT,CASSLGGPGGAEAFF
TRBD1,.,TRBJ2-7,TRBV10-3,TGTGCCATCAGCGACGGGACAGGGCTTTACGAGCAGTACTTC,CAISDGTGLYEQYF
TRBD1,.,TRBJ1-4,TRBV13,TGTGCCAGCAGCGTAGACAGGGCGGAGGAAAAACTGTTTTTT,CASSVDRAEEKLFF
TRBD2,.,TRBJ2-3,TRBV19,TGTGCCAGTAGCACTAGCGGGACGCAGTATTTT,CASSTSGTQYF
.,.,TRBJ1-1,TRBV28,TGTGCCAGCAGTTTGGGGGGTCTACTCGGGAACACTGAAGCTTTCTTT,CASSLGGLLGNTEAFF
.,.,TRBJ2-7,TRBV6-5,TGTGCCAGCAGCTTACAGGGACGCGAGCAGTACTTC,CASSLQGREQYF
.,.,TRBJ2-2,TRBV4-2,TGTGCCAGCAGCCAGGCATACAGGGAGATAGCCGGGGAGCTGTTTTTT,CASSQAYREIAGELFF
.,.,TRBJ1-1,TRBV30,TGTGCCTGGAGTGTACGGGAAAACACTGAAGCTTTCTTT,CAWSVRENTEAFF
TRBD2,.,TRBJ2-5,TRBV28,TGTGCCAGCAGTTCCACCAATCCCCGGACTAGCGGGAGAGTATGGGAGACCCAGTACTTC,CASSSTNPRTSGRVWETQYF
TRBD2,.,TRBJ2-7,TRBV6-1,TGTGCCAGCAGCCCTAGCGGGGCTACCTACGAGCAGTACTTC,CASSPSGATYEQYF
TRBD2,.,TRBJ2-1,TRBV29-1,TGCAGCGTTCGGACTAGCGGGAGTGTCGGGGAGCAGTTCTTC,CSVRTSGSVGEQFF
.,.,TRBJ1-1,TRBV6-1,TGTGCCAGCAGTACTACGAGGAACACTGAAGCTTTCTTT,CASSTTRNTEAFF
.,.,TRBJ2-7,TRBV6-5,TGTGCCAGCAGTTACGGGCCCTCCTACGAGCAGTACTTC,CASSYGPSYEQYF
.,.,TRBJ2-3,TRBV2,TGTGCCAGCAGGGACCGGGGGAAGCGGGGCACAGATACGCAGTATTTT,CASRDRGKRGTDTQYF
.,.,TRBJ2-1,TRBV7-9,TGTGCCAGCAGCTTAAACAGGGCGTCCTACAATGAGCAGTTCTTC,CASSLNRASYNEQFF
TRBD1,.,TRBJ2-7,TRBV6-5,TGTGCCAGCAGACCCGGGACAGTGTCTCGGCAGTACTTC,CASRPGTVSRQYF
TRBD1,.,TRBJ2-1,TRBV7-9,TGTGCCAGCAGCTCGACGACAGGGATAGCAATTTATGAGCAGTTCTTC,CASSSTTGIAIYEQFF
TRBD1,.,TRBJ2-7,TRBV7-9,TGTGCCAGCAGCCACCGGGACAGGACCTACGAGCAGTACTTC,CASSHRDRTYEQYF
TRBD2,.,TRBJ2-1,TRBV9,TGTGCCAGCAGCGTATGGGGGGGGTCTCACAATGAGCAGTTCTTC,CASSVWGGSHNEQFF
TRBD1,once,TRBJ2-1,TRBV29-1,TGCAGCGTGGCCCGGGACAGCTACAATGAGCAGTTCTTC,CSVARDSYNEQFF
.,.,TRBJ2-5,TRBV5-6,TGTGCCAGCAGCTTGGACAGGCTCGAGGAGACCCAGTACTTC,CASSLDRLEETQYF
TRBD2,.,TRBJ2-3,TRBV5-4,TGTGCCAGCAGCTTCGATTCACTAGCGGGAACAGATACGCAGTATTTT,CASSFDSLAGTDTQYF